The next 23 T cell receptor beta chains were all read from a single sample in a study of tumor-infiltrating lymphocytes in primary liver carcinoma. Co-extracting RNA and DNA was done with roughly 17-32 mg of unsorted bulk tissue as input. Production of TCR beta cDNA used around 500 ng total RNA together with a constant-region primer. It was through three nested multiplex PCR rounds of slightly modified ARM-PCR that TCR beta libraries arose. Both of the initial two PCR rounds ran for approximately 10 cycles and employed TRBV1-TRBV30 forward primers alongside a C-beta reverse primer. Using its own MiXCR run on the multiplex PCR reads, TCRdb lists one record per CDR3 protein. Found here are roughly 45,000 distinct CDR3 sequences, 65% to 80% of them singletons; the top ten hold over 25%. The sequenced sample consisted of liver tumor tissue from sampling region 5. Regarding subset: tumor region T5, tumor centre. The receptors stem from a man between 40 and 49 years old with primary liver carcinoma and hepatitis B virus infection.

Comments on this clonotype: The junction and the germline gene differ at one end; a read error may be behind it. This chain connects TRBV29-1 to TRBJ2-7; no clear D. Germline V lookup: CDR1 SQVTM, CDR2 ANQGSEA. This CDR3 region has 14 residues. CDR3 nucleotide sequence: TGCAGCGTTGGAAGGTCAAGCACCTCCTACGAGCACTACTTC. Encoded protein: CSVGRSSTSYEHYF.

As regards this clonotype: The junction and the germline gene differ at one end; a read error may be behind it. The V gene is TRBV29-1, the J gene TRBJ2-3; D is possibly TRBD1 (5 bases). Germline V CDR1 and CDR2: SQVTM, ANQGSEA. CDR3 length: 12 amino acids. DNA for the CDR3: TGCAGCGTTAGGGGCGAGGCAGATGCGCACTATTTT. Residues: CSVRGEADAHYF.

This clonotype was detected ten times or more. The gene calls are TRBV6-5 and TRBJ2-7; D is possibly TRBD2 (5 bases). V lost 2 bases and J 3 bases, leaving 8 bases between the germline ends. Germline values: CDR1 MNHEY, CDR2 SVGAGI. This CDR3 spans 13 amino acids. In nucleotides, the CDR3 is TGTGCCAGCAGTTACGGGGAGAGCTACGAGCAGTACTTC. Residues: CASSYGESYEQYF.

This clonotype was observed many times. The chain carries TRBV4-1 and TRBJ2-1; a weak D match, TRBD2 (5 bases). CDR3 size: 15 residues. CDR1 is MGHRA and CDR2 is YSYEKL in the germline V gene. Trimming shortened V by 1 base and J by 8 bases, and 15 bases separated the two germline ends. The DNA of the CDR3 is TGCGCCAGCAGCCAAGTCGGAGGCCCATGGGATGAGCAGTTCTTC. The encoded protein is CASSQVGGPWDEQFF.

This clonotype has just a few counts. V is TRBV18 and J is TRBJ2-4; tentative D call: TRBD1 (5 bases). Germline CDR1 KGHSH, CDR2 LQKENI. This CDR3 spans 17 amino acids. Deletions cut 3 bases from V and 1 base from J, with 16 bases between. Here the CDR3 DNA reads TGTGCCAGCTCACCTCAGCCAGGGAACGCGGCCAAAAACATTCAGTACTTC. It yields the protein CASSPQPGNAAKNIQYF.

The rearrangement links TRBV28 to TRBJ1-5; 7 nucleotides line up with TRBD1. The CDR3 has 13 residues. CDR1 is MDHEN and CDR2 is SYDVKM in the germline V gene. J gave up 9 bases and V 5 bases, and 7 bases lay outside the gene matches. The CDR3: CASSKTGWRPQHF. CDR3 nucleotides: TGTGCCAGCAGTAAGACAGGGTGGAGGCCCCAGCATTTT.

Of note for this clonotype: The conserved phenylalanine or tryptophan normally closing the CDR3 is absent here, so this likely arose from a read error. Here the CDR3 DNA reads TGTGCCACATGGTCGAGGGCCAACACCGGGGAGCTGTTTCTT. It specifies CATWSRANTGELFL. The chain joins TRBV28 to TRBJ2-2; perhaps TRBD2 as D (5 bases). The V end lost 10 bases, the J end lost 2 bases, and 14 bases lay between the germline ends. There are 14 residues in the CDR3. The germline gives CDR1 MDHEN, CDR2 SYDVKM.

Notes on this clonotype: The CDR3 does not close with the conserved phenylalanine or tryptophan, likely indicating a read error. The chain has TRBV11-3 and TRBJ2-3, with D maybe TRBD2 (6 bases). CDR1 is SGHNT, CDR2 YENEEA, per germline. The CDR3 is 14 amino acids. The CDR3 DNA is TGCGCCAGCAGCCCACCGGGGGGCACAGATACGCAGTATCTT. Its translation: CASSPPGGTDTQYL.

The chain couples TRBV11-2 to TRBJ2-7; no definite D call. Germline V gene sequence: CDR1 SGHAT, CDR2 FQNNGV. V lost 9 bases, J lost 5 bases, and 23 bases lay in between. The CDR3 runs to 15 residues. The CDR3 is CASSPSVGISHEQYF. In nucleotides, the CDR3 is TGTGCCAGTAGCCCATCTGTGGGAATATCCCACGAGCAGTACTTC.

At least ten counts were recorded for this clonotype. The V gene is TRBV30, the J gene TRBJ2-1, with TRBD2 matching 7 bases. Germline trimming cut 2 bases from V and 1 base from J; bases unmatched to any gene: 5. Germline V lookup: CDR1 GTSNPN, CDR2 SVGIG (reference sequence). The CDR3 length is 15 residues. This CDR3 is CAWSPGLGSYNEQFF. The DNA of the CDR3 is TGTGCCTGGAGTCCTGGACTAGGGTCCTACAATGAGCAGTTCTTC. The whole variable domain, remainder taken from reference TRBV30 and TRBJ2-1, is SQTIHQWPATLVQPVGSPLSLECTVEGTSNPNLYWYRQAAGRGLQLLFYSVGIGQISSEVPQNLSASRPQDRQFILSSKKLLLSDSGFYLCAWSPGLGSYNEQFFGPGTRLTVL.

CDR3 protein: CTNSYLAGHRLYNEQFF. The CDR3 DNA sequence: TGTACCAACAGTTACCTAGCGGGCCACCGATTATACAATGAGCAGTTCTTC. The chain employs TRBV6-5 and TRBJ2-1; TRBD2 matches 8 bases. Per germline, CDR1 MNHEY and CDR2 SVGAGI. The CDR3 has 17 amino acids.

On this clonotype itself: An end of the junction does not agree with germline; a read error may underlie this. The V and J genes are TRBV7-8 and TRBJ2-7; D remains unclear. This CDR3 has 15 residues. CDR1 and CDR2 (germline): SGHVS, FQNEAQ. For the CDR3, the DNA is TGTGCCAGCGGCTTATTGTGGCCAGACTCCTACGAGCAGTACTTC. Its translation: CASGLLWPDSYEQYF.

The chain combines TRBV28 with TRBJ2-5, with 8 bases fitting TRBD1. The length of the CDR3 is 15 residues. Germline trimming cut 3 bases from V and 5 bases from J; bases unmatched to any gene: 8. Germline V gene sequence: CDR1 MDHEN, CDR2 SYDVKM. CDR3 protein: CASSLPTGDLETQYF. Here the CDR3 DNA reads TGTGCCAGCAGTTTGCCGACAGGGGACCTTGAGACCCAGTACTTC. The complete variable domain, with remaining parts taken from reference TRBV28 and TRBJ2-5, reads DVKVTQSSRYLVKRTGEKVFLECVQDMDHENMFWYRQDPGLGLRLIYFSYDVKMKEKGDIPEGYSVSREKKERFSLILESASTNQTSMYLCASSLPTGDLETQYFGPGTRLLVL.

Of note for this clonotype: This CDR3 fails to terminate in the conserved phenylalanine or tryptophan, so it likely reflects a read error. This CDR3 is CASSLSELASQYI. The CDR3 DNA follows: TGTGCCAGTAGCTTAAGTGAGCTGGCGTCGCAGTACATC. The chain links TRBV11-2 to TRBJ2-7, with D hard to call. The CDR3 length is 13 residues. Germline CDR1 reads SGHAT; CDR2 reads FQNNGV.

With regard to this clonotype: A read error is possible here, since a much larger clone lies one base away. No conserved phenylalanine or tryptophan is present at the end of the CDR3, so a read error is the likely explanation. The rearrangement joins TRBV6-4 to TRBJ1-6; TRBD1 agrees at 7 bases. The CDR3 sequence is 13 residues long. Germline V gene sequence: CDR1 MRHNA, CDR2 SNTAGT. The V and J ends lost 10 bases and 7 bases, in that order; junction bases with no gene match: 7. The CDR3 spells CAILGGTNSPLHV. The DNA for the CDR3 is TGTGCCATCCTAGGGGGCACCAATTCACCCCTCCACGTT.

V is TRBV6-5 and J is TRBJ2-3, with D hard to call. Germline V lookup: CDR1 MNHEY, CDR2 SVGAGI. The CDR3 sequence is 8 residues long. The CDR3 reads CARVTQYF. In DNA, the CDR3 is TGTGCTAGGGTCACGCAGTATTTT.

On this clonotype itself: The junction does not match germline at one end; this may be a read error. This chain uses TRBV29-1 with TRBJ1-3; TRBD1 matches 7 bases. This CDR3 has 12 residues. CDR1 is SQVTM, CDR2 ANQGSEA, per germline. CDR3 in DNA: TGCAGTGTTGGGGACAGTGGAAACGCCATATATTTT. Protein sequence: CSVGDSGNAIYF. Full variable domain (outside the CDR3, taken from reference TRBV29-1 and TRBJ1-3): SAVISQKPSRDICQRGTSLTIQCQVDSQVTMMFWYRQQPGQSLTLIATANQGSEATYESGFVIDKFPISRPNLTFSTLTVSNMSPEDSSIYLCSVGDSGNAIYFGEGSWLTVV.

This clonotype was seen a handful of times. The junction departs from the called germline gene at one end, perhaps through a read error. The gene calls are TRBV11-2 and TRBJ2-7; possible D gene TRBD2, 6 bases. The CDR3 runs to 14 residues. Germline CDR1 SGHAT, CDR2 FQNNGV. The CDR3: CASSSGGVWYDQYF. DNA for the CDR3: TGTGCCAGCAGCTCTGGCGGGGTGTGGTACGACCAGTACTTC.

Worth noting for this clonotype: This is likely a read error, given that the CDR3 carries no conserved phenylalanine or tryptophan at its end. V gene TRBV12-3 or TRBV12-4 combines with J gene TRBJ2-5, with D uncertain. V lost 9 bases to trimming and J lost 5 bases, with 16 bases between them. This CDR3 has 13 amino acids. CDR3 residues: CARTPGHVETQYY. CDR3 nucleotides: TGTGCCAGAACCCCAGGCCATGTGGAGACCCAGTACTAC.

Worth noting for this clonotype: The final CDR3 position lacks the conserved phenylalanine or tryptophan, pointing to a likely read error. This chain uses TRBV11-2 with TRBJ2-7, with D hard to call. The CDR3 length is 13 residues. The germline V gene has CDR1 SGHAT and CDR2 FQNNGV. CDR3 bases: TGTGTCAGCAGCCCAGTACCGCCTTACGAGCAGTACCTC. Translating gives CVSSPVPPYEQYL.

About this clonotype itself: Germline and junction disagree at one end, which may indicate a read error. The genes are TRBV7-2 and TRBJ2-7; tentatively, D is TRBD2 (5 bases). The length of the CDR3 is 14 residues. Germline V gene lookup returns CDR1 SGHTA and CDR2 FQGNSA. CDR3 in DNA: TGTGCCAGTAGCTTTAGTGGGAGACCCTACGAGCAGTACTTC. The encoded protein is CASSFSGRPYEQYF.

A note on this clonotype: Relative to the germline gene, one junction end is altered; a read error may explain this. V is TRBV5-6 and J is TRBJ1-2, with TRBD1 as a possible D gene (6 bases). Germline V gene data show CDR1 as SGHDT and CDR2 as YYEEEE. This CDR3 contains 15 residues. The CDR3 sequence is CASSLSGTRGFGYTF. The CDR3 DNA reads TGTGCCAGCAGCTTATCCGGGACAAGGGGCTTTGGCTACACCTTT.

Remarks on this clonotype: A read error may produce the germline difference seen at one junction end. V usage is TRBV5-1 and J usage is TRBJ2-1, with a tentative D call TRBD1 (5 bases). The CDR3 is 14 residues long. Per germline, CDR1 SGHRS and CDR2 YFSETQ. This CDR3 is CASSSSGMRNEQLF. Written as DNA, the CDR3 is TGCGCCAGCAGTTCATCAGGGATGCGCAATGAGCAGCTCTTC.